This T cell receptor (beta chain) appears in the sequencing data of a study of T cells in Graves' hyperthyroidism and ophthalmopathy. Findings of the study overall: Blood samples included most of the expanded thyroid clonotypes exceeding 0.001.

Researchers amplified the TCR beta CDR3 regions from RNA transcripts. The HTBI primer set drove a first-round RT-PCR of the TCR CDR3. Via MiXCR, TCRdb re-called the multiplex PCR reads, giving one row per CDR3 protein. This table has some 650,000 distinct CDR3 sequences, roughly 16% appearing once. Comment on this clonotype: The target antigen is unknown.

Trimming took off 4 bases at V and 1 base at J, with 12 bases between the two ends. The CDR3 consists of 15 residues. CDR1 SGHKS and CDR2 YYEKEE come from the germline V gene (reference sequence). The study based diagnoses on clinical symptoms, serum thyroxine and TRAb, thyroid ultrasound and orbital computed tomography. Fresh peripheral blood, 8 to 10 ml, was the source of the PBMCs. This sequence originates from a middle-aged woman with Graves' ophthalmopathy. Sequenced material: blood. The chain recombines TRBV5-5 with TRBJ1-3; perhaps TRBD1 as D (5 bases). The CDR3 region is CASSTRQNSGNTIYF. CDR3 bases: TGTGCCAGCAGCACAAGACAGAATTCTGGAAACACCATATATTTT.